This T cell receptor (beta chain) was recorded in a study of blood T cell repertoires in COVID-19. In the study overall: T cells, B-cell-depleted T cells, or PBMCs supplied cDNA or gDNA.

Germline CDR1 is SGHTA and CDR2 is FQGNSA. Trimming took off 5 bases at V and 9 bases at J, with 14 bases between the two ends. This CDR3 has 13 residues. This table comes from immunoSEQ multiplex PCR, and its TCRdb copy is limited to in-frame clones, with some not included. Of about 80,000 clones listed, roughly 84% are singletons. This clonotype originated in a man aged 50 or older with acute or convalescent COVID-19. Sequencing input: peripheral blood. V gene TRBV7-2 combines with J gene TRBJ2-1, with D possibly matching TRBD1 (6 bases). CDR3 region: CASSHLGASEQFF. The CDR3 nucleotides read TGTGCCAGCAGCCACCTGGGGGCTTCTGAGCAGTTCTTC.